This TCR beta chain was found in a study of blood T cell repertoires in COVID-19 (dated by TCRdb to the early 2020s). About the full investigation: Samples covering the acute and convalescent phases of COVID-19 were provided by collaborators in the United States, Italy and Spain. The prospective study material was composed of cDNA or gDNA derived from T cells, B-cell-depleted T cells, or PBMCs. Subjects who had been exposed to COVID-19, were actively infected with it, or had recovered from it provided the deeply sampled blood TCRbeta repertoires that made up the dataset. The repertoires were released in a freely available public database intended as a resource for research on the immune response to SARS-CoV-2. Samples came from the ongoing ImmuneRACE study (first 160 participants) plus 1,254 subjects from 6 global collaborators. The sample metadata nearly always contained a de-identified subject ID, COVID-19 status, age in years and sex. Where available, HLA class I and class II types were taken from metadata supplied by the sample provider and were not determined by assay-based typing.

TCRbeta CDR3 regions were amplified from genomic DNA by means of the immunoSEQ Assay, a bias-controlled multiplex PCR. In the paper's pipeline: Within the assay, amplification of reference gene primers was used to estimate how many nucleated cells each sample contained. Sequence reads were collapsed and filtered to measure the absolute abundance of every unique TCRbeta CDR3 rearrangement. For each sample, productive Simpson clonality was calculated as the square root of Simpson's diversity index across productive rearrangements. TCRdb stores this immuneACCESS table with in-frame sequences only. Part of the clones is absent; in the studies checked, under half of the shortfall reflects unresolved V genes, and no reason is known for the rest. V and J calls and clone size follow that table, whereas D and trimming were derived from the DNA. For this sample the table gives a few hundred thousand clones, of which 88% were detected only once. Of the sample, roughly 1.2% is held by the ten largest clones.

This clone is a singleton in its sample. Its specific antigen is unknown. The record has no base qualities; no much larger clone is one base away. The full study reports these points: How much clinical and demographic metadata was included differed by source and by participant, and the metadata was provided uncurated.

V gives up 4 bases and J gives up 2 bases, and the segment between their germline ends measures 9 bases. Measured from the cysteine to the phenylalanine, the CDR3 is 14 residues long. The only DNA kept is the CDR3, 42 bases in frame from the first base. The germline V gene yields KGHDR for CDR1 and SFDVKD for CDR2. In the prospective study, participants were 18 to 89 years old, resided in about two dozen geographic areas of the United States, and were enrolled through a virtual design. To assign participants to cohorts, the prospective study relied on clinical history that participants themselves reported in a screening survey and a study questionnaire. Mobile phlebotomists in the prospective study collected whole blood, serum and a nasopharyngeal or oropharyngeal swab from every participant. Participants in the prospective study had the option to provide additional blood draws and questionnaires over an approximately 2-month period. Before DNA extraction, blood samples from the prospective study were shipped at room temperature or frozen.

Sequenced: PBMCs or T cells enriched from blood (not recorded which). The receptor's source is a woman in her forties with acute COVID-19. The chain couples TRBV24-1 to TRBJ2-3; a weak D assignment points to TRBD2 (5 bases agree). The nucleotide sequence is given as TGTGCCACCAGTGAGGTGGAGGCCACAGATACGCAGTATTTT. Its protein reads: CATSEVEATDTQYF.